The next 12 T cell receptor beta chains were all read from a single sample in a study of blood T cell repertoires in COVID-19. Generated by immunoSEQ multiplex PCR, the TCRdb table keeps only in-frame clones and is missing some. The sample contains some 260,000 clones, 88% of which appear only once. Sequencing was performed on peripheral blood. All receptors come from a human donor in a cohort sampled during active COVID-19.

V gene TRBV7-2 combines with J gene TRBJ2-7; D is uncertain. CDR1 and CDR2 (germline): SGHTA, FQGNSA. This CDR3 is 14 amino acids long. V was cut by 11 bases and J by 2 bases, with 19 bases left in between. CDR3 region: CACSAVPETYEQYF. For the CDR3, the DNA is TGTGCCTGCTCGGCGGTGCCCGAGACCTACGAGCAGTACTTC.

This sequence joins TRBV6-4 and TRBJ2-1; TRBD2 agrees at 8 bases. There are 15 residues in the CDR3. V shed 5 bases and J 4 bases; nucleotides not matched to a gene: 7. Germline CDR1 MRHNA, CDR2 SNTAGT. This chain's CDR3 is CASSSEIAGYNEQFF. CDR3 sequence (DNA): TGTGCCAGCAGTTCGGAAATAGCGGGGTACAATGAGCAGTTCTTC.

This clone showed up just once. This rearrangement joins TRBV7-2 to TRBJ2-1; 14 positions agree with TRBD2. Germline loops: CDR1 SGHTA, CDR2 FQGNSA. The CDR3 consists of 17 residues. V lost 1 base, J lost 7 bases, and 6 bases stayed unmatched. The CDR3 nucleotides are TGTGCCAGCAGCTTAGAGGGACTAGCGGGAGTGGCGAATGAGCAGTTCTTC. Its protein is CASSLEGLAGVANEQFF.

CDR3 DNA: TGTGCCAGCAGCAGGCAGGGGGCTATCTCCTACGAGCAGTACTTC. This encodes CASSRQGAISYEQYF. J is TRBJ2-7 and V is TRBV21-1; TRBD1 is taken as the D call from the table, unchecked against the DNA. TRBV21-1 is designated a pseudogene. The length of the CDR3 is 15 residues.

This clone was observed a single time. The chain couples TRBV5-1 to TRBJ2-7; TRBD2 is a possible D gene (5 bases). Germline assignment: CDR1 SGHRS and CDR2 YFSETQ. The CDR3 runs 17 residues. V lost 3 bases to trimming and J lost 1 base, with 20 bases between them. CDR3 in amino acids: CASSSGLAADLSYEQYF. The CDR3 region has the DNA TGCGCCAGCAGCTCCGGCCTAGCAGCGGACCTTTCCTACGAGCAGTACTTC.

The chain uses TRBV28 and TRBJ2-1, with a weak D call TRBD2 (5 bases). V dropped 6 bases and J dropped 9 bases, with 18 bases sitting between them. CDR3 size: 14 residues. From germline, CDR1 is MDHEN and CDR2 SYDVKM. CDR3 sequence: CASSEGSSRAEQFF. The CDR3 DNA follows: TGTGCCAGCAGCGAGGGCTCCAGCCGAGCTGAGCAGTTCTTC.

This chain's CDR3 is CASSQARQGGQPQHF. The CDR3 DNA reads as TGCGCCAGCAGCCAAGCCCGGCAGGGTGGTCAGCCCCAGCATTTT. The chain has TRBV4-1 and TRBJ1-5, with D possibly TRBD1 on 5 matching bases. The length of the CDR3 is 15 residues. V was shortened by 1 base and J by 6 bases, with 13 bases between the two germline ends. CDR1 is MGHRA, CDR2 YSYEKL, per germline.

This clone was recorded once. V is TRBV7-2 and J is TRBJ2-1; 9 bases map to TRBD2. The V gene end was trimmed by 0 bases and the J gene end by 6 bases; junction bases not matched to a gene: 6. The CDR3 has 16 residues. Germline V gene sequence: CDR1 SGHTA, CDR2 FQGNSA. The CDR3 sequence: CASSLAGAGGGNEQFF. CDR3 nucleotides: TGTGCCAGCAGCTTAGCGGGGGCGGGGGGGGGCAATGAGCAGTTCTTC.

The chain carries TRBV13 and TRBJ1-1, with 9 bases identical to TRBD1. The CDR3 extends over 14 amino acids. Germline V CDR1 and CDR2: PRHDT, FYEKMQ (reference sequence). V shed 8 bases, J shed 7 bases, and the junction held 11 bases outside the gene matches. The CDR3 coding sequence is TGTGCCAGCGGAACGACAGGGGGGTCTGGTGAAGCTTTCTTT. Translating gives CASGTTGGSGEAFF.

This clone came up once. The rearrangement links TRBV7-8 to TRBJ1-2; D gene ambiguous. CDR3 length equals 14 residues. Trimming removed 1 base at V and 3 bases at J, with 9 bases between. Germline CDR1 is SGHVS and CDR2 is FQNEAQ. CDR3 sequence: CASSLELRDYGYTF. The CDR3 nucleotides are TGTGCCAGCAGCTTAGAGTTGCGTGACTATGGCTACACCTTC. Looking up the rest from reference TRBV7-8 and TRBJ1-2 gives the full variable domain: GAGVSQSPRYKVAKRGQDVALRCDPISGHVSLFWYQQALGQGPEFLTYFQNEAQLDKSGLPSDRFFAERPEGSVSTLKIQRTQQEDSAVYLCASSLELRDYGYTFGSGTRLTVV.

V usage is TRBV5-6 and J usage is TRBJ1-5, with D unresolved. Germline CDR1 reads SGHDT; CDR2 reads YYEEEE. Trimming took 4 bases from V and 4 from J, leaving 6 bases between them. The CDR3 contains 12 residues. CDR3 DNA: TGTGCCAGCAGCCGAGTTAATCAGCCCCAGCATTTT. Amino acids: CASSRVNQPQHF.

The chain combines TRBV28 with TRBJ2-7; 13 nucleotides align to TRBD2. The length of the CDR3 is 15 residues. V was pared by 8 bases and J by 6 bases, with 10 bases of the junction left unmatched. Germline assignment: CDR1 MDHEN and CDR2 SYDVKM. CDR3 sequence reads: CASSGRLAGGGEQYF. As DNA, the CDR3 is TGTGCCAGCTCCGGAAGACTAGCGGGAGGTGGCGAGCAGTACTTC.